This T cell receptor beta chain stems from a study of cytomegalovirus exposure and HLA in healthy donors. The PCR made use of 60 Vbeta and 13 Jbeta primers. TCRdb keeps only in-frame clones here, not all; method: immunoSEQ multiplex PCR. The top ten clones hold around 1.9% of a sample with about 170,000 clones, around 77% of them seen once. Germline V CDR1 and CDR2: SEHNR, FQNEAQ (reference sequence). Trimming stripped 1 base from V and 3 bases from J, with 12 bases between. There are 15 residues in the CDR3. Sample: PBMCs. The rearrangement links TRBV7-9 to TRBJ1-1; D is perhaps TRBD1 (5 bases). The clonotype was recovered from a woman in her twenties or thirties in good health and CMV-seropositive. DNA of the CDR3: TGTGCCAGCAGCTTAGAAGGCGGGGCCGACACTGAAGCTTTCTTT. The encoded protein is CASSLEGGADTEAFF.